The TCR beta chain under discussion was sequenced for a study of human thymus T cells. Notes on the study in general: Unrelated individuals were reported by related research to share highly overlapping thymic repertoires. It looked as if thymic and blood repertoires used V and J genes in a biased way.

The source of the thymus tissue was resections taken during corrective heart surgery. Corrective surgery for congenital heart defects was being performed on the healthy Finnish infants who were the donors. Germline V gives CDR1 SGHAT, CDR2 FQNNGV. The CDR3 runs 15 residues. Unmatched junction bases numbered 2, after V lost 3 bases and J lost 6 bases. Only in-frame clones appear in the TCRdb table, and some are missing; sequencing was by immunoSEQ multiplex PCR. The sample lists 75,000 to 90,000 clones; 95% to 98% were seen once. In regard to this clone: Its target is not known.

This TCR was sampled from a boy younger than two with a congenital heart defect but otherwise immunologically healthy. Sequencing was carried out using thymus tissue. The chain recombines TRBV11-2 with TRBJ2-7; 16 positions agree with TRBD2. The CDR3 reads CASSLGTSGRGEQYF. The CDR3 nucleotides read TGTGCCAGCAGCTTGGGGACTAGCGGGAGGGGCGAGCAGTACTTC.